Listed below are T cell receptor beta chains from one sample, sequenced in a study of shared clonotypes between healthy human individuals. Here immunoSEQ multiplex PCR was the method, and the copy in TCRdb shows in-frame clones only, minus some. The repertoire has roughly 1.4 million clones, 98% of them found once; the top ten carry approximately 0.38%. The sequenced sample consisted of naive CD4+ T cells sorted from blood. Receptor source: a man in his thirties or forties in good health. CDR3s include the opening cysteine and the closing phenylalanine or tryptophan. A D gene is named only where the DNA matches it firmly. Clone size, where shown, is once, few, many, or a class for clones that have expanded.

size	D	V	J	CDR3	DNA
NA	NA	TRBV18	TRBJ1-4	CASSQGQNEKLFF	TGTGCCAGCTCCCAAGGACAGAATGAAAAACTGTTTTTT
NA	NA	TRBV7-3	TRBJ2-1	CASSIRSSRHTTYNEQFF	TGTGCCAGCAGCATCAGGTCGTCAAGACACACCACTTACAATGAGCAGTTCTTC
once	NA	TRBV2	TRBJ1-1	CASSLKTNTEAFF	TGTGCCAGCAGTCTGAAAACGAACACTGAAGCTTTCTTT
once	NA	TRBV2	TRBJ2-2	CASSRSGELFF	TGTGCCAGCAGTAGATCGGGGGAGCTGTTTTTT
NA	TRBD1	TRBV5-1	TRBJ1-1	CASSPGTGAEAFF	TGCGCCAGCAGTCCCGGGACAGGGGCTGAAGCTTTCTTT
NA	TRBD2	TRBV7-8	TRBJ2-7	CASSSRTSGGYEQYF	TGTGCCAGCAGCTCCCGGACTAGCGGGGGTTACGAGCAGTACTTC
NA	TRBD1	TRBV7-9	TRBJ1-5	CASSQDRGGQPQHF	TGTGCCAGCAGCCAGGACAGGGGAGGACAGCCCCAGCATTTT
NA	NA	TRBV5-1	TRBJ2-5	CASSSRPGREQETQYF	TGCGCCAGCAGCTCGAGACCGGGACGGGAACAAGAGACCCAGTACTTC
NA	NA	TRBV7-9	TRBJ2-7	CASRSSHEQYF	TGTGCCAGCCGGTCCAGCCACGAGCAGTACTTC
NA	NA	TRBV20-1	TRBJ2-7	CAWSRSYEQYF	TGCGCCTGGAGTAGGTCCTACGAGCAGTACTTC
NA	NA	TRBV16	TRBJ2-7	CASSQFTAGYEQYF	TGTGCCAGCAGCCAATTTACAGCAGGCTACGAGCAGTACTTC
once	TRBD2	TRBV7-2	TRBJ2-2	CASSPFVSGRGGTGELFF	TGTGCCAGCAGCCCCTTTGTTAGCGGGAGGGGTGGAACCGGGGAGCTGTTTTTT
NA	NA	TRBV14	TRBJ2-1	CASSRYNEQFF	TGTGCCAGCAGCCGGTACAATGAGCAGTTCTTC
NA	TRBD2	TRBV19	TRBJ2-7	CASTPSGSRSYEQYF	TGTGCCAGTACCCCAAGCGGGAGTAGGAGCTACGAGCAGTACTTC
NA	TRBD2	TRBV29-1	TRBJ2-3	CSVDPGLAGRTDTQYF	TGCAGCGTTGATCCGGGTCTAGCGGGGCGCACAGATACGCAGTATTTT
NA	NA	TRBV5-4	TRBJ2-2	CASSPGLPAGELFF	TGTGCCAGCAGCCCGGGACTCCCTGCCGGGGAGCTGTTTTTT
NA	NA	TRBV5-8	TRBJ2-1	CASSLVPYFNEQFF	TGTGCCAGCAGCTTGGTGCCCTATTTCAATGAGCAGTTCTTC
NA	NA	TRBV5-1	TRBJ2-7	CASSLHGSSYEQYF	TGCGCCAGCAGCTTGCACGGGAGCTCCTACGAGCAGTACTTC
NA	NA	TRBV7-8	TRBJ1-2	CASSLDEWSGYGYTF	TGTGCCAGCAGCTTAGACGAGTGGTCTGGGTATGGCTACACCTTC
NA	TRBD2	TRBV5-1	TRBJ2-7	CASTSGRSPTNSLDEQYF	TGCGCCAGCACCAGCGGGAGGTCACCAACGAATTCCCTGGACGAGCAGTACTTC
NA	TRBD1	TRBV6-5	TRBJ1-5	CASSGTGPNQPQHF	TGTGCCAGCAGCGGGACAGGACCCAATCAGCCCCAGCATTTT
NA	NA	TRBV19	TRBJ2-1	CASSLAGEQFF	TGTGCCAGTAGCCTAGCTGGCGAGCAGTTCTTC
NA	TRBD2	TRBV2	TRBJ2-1	CASTRGTSRSYEQFF	TGTGCCAGTACTCGGGGGACTAGCAGGAGCTATGAGCAGTTCTTC
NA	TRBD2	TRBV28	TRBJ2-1	CASSPLAGWDEQFF	TGTGCCAGCAGTCCACTAGCGGGATGGGATGAGCAGTTCTTC
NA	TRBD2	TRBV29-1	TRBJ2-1	CSVESSGRNNEQFF	TGCAGCGTTGAATCTAGCGGGAGGAACAATGAGCAGTTCTTC
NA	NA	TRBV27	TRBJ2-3	CASSLSRGDTQYF	TGTGCCAGCAGTTTATCTCGGGGAGATACGCAGTATTTT
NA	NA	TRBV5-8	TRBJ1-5	CASSLAQGRGQPQHF	TGTGCCAGCAGCTTGGCCCAGGGTAGGGGTCAGCCCCAGCATTTT
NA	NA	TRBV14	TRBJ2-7	CASSQLGVRYEQYF	TGTGCCAGCAGCCAGCTAGGGGTCCGGTACGAGCAGTACTTC
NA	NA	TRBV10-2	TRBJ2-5	CASSESGARETQYF	TGCGCCAGCAGTGAATCGGGGGCCAGGGAGACCCAGTACTTC
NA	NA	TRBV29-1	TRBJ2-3	CSGEKYPDTQYF	TGCAGCGGAGAAAAGTACCCCGATACGCAGTATTTT
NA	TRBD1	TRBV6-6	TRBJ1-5	CASKRDRNNSNQPQHF	TGTGCCAGCAAACGGGACAGAAACAATAGCAATCAGCCCCAGCATTTT
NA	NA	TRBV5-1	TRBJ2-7	CASSFSGVGEQYF	TGCGCCAGCAGCTTTTCGGGGGTTGGCGAGCAGTACTTC
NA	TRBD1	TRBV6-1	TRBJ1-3	CASSWGTVSDRGDF	TGTGCCAGCAGTTGGGGGACTGTTTCGGACAGGGGAGATTTT
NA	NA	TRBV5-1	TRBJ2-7	CASSWGRGSEQYF	TGCGCCAGCAGCTGGGGGCGGGGAAGCGAGCAGTACTTC
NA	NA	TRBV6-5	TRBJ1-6	CASSYSRGNSPLHF	TGTGCCAGCAGTTACTCTAGGGGTAATTCACCCCTCCACTTT
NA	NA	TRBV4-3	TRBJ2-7	CASSQSKGGGYEQYF	TGCGCCAGCAGCCAATCCAAGGGTGGCGGGTACGAGCAGTACTTC
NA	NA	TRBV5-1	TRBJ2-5	CASSLGHVQETQYF	TGCGCCAGCAGCTTGGGACATGTTCAAGAGACCCAGTACTTC
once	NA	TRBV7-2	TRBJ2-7	CASSSRSDYEQYF	TGTGCCAGCAGCTCTCGCTCCGACTACGAGCAGTACTTC
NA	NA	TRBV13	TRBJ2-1	CASSPKRILVHNEQFF	TGTGCCAGCAGCCCCAAGCGTATTCTGGTTCACAATGAGCAGTTCTTC
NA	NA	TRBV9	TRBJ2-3	CASSPRLGTDTQYF	TGTGCCAGCAGCCCCCGACTAGGCACAGATACGCAGTATTTT
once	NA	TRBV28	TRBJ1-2	CASSATPENYGYTF	TGTGCCAGCAGTGCAACGCCGGAAAACTATGGCTACACCTTC
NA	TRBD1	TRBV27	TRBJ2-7	CASSLRSGQDLRYEQYF	TGTGCCAGCAGTCTACGATCGGGACAGGACCTTAGATACGAGCAGTACTTC
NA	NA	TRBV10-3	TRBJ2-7	CAISESGLSGYEQYF	TGTGCCATCAGTGAATCGGGCCTCAGTGGCTACGAGCAGTACTTC
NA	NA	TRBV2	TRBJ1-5	CATKLHINQPQHF	TGTGCCACCAAGCTACACATCAATCAGCCCCAGCATTTT
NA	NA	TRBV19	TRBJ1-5	CASSIWDINQPQHF	TGTGCCAGTAGTATATGGGACATTAATCAGCCCCAGCATTTT
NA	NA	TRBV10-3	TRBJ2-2	CAIGTLGGTGELFF	TGTGCCATCGGGACCCTGGGAGGTACCGGGGAGCTGTTTTTT
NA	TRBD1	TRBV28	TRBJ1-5	CASSRDRNPVQPQHF	TGTGCCAGCAGTCGGGACAGAAACCCGGTACAGCCCCAGCATTTT
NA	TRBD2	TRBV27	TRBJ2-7	CASSTTQGLAGVYEQYF	TGTGCCAGCAGTACTACCCAGGGACTAGCGGGAGTTTACGAGCAGTACTTC
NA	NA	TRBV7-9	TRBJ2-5	CASSLSLNQETQYF	TGTGCCAGCAGCTTATCATTAAACCAAGAGACCCAGTACTTC
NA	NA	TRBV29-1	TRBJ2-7	CSVEGDSAYEQYF	TGCAGCGTTGAAGGGGACTCGGCCTACGAGCAGTACTTC
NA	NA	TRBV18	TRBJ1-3	CASSLGTDHWTGNTIYF	TGTGCCAGCTCACTCGGGACGGACCATTGGACTGGAAACACCATATATTTT
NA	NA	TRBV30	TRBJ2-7	CAWSAPSYEQYF	TGTGCCTGGAGTGCCCCCTCCTACGAGCAGTACTTC
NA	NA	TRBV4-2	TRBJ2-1	CASSQDVPLVGNNEQFF	TGTGCCAGCAGCCAAGATGTTCCGCTAGTAGGAAACAATGAGCAGTTCTTC
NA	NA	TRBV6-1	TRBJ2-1	CASSEGSGLDHYNEQFF	TGTGCCAGCAGTGAGGGGAGCGGGTTGGACCACTACAATGAGCAGTTCTTC
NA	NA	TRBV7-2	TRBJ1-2	CASSRKGDNYGYTF	TGTGCCAGCAGCAGAAAAGGGGATAACTATGGCTACACCTTC
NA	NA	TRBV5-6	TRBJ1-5	CASSGIDRGDEAQHF	TGTGCCAGCAGCGGGATAGACCGGGGGGACGAGGCCCAGCATTTT
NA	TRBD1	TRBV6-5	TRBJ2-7	CASSYRKGQGNYEQYF	TGTGCCAGCAGTTACCGTAAAGGACAGGGGAACTACGAGCAGTACTTC